The text below deals with one T cell receptor (beta chain). Its antigen is unidentified. The donors, healthy adults who were HIV-negative, had experienced no recent acute infections or vaccinations. Subsets obtained from CD4+ cells comprised CD45RA+ naive and CD45RA-negative memory cells. Profiled with immunoSEQ multiplex PCR; TCRdb holds only in-frame clones, not every one. The sample lists 2 million or so clones, 90% to 95% occurring once. The data were taken from a study of shared clonotypes between healthy human individuals. Overall study results and limits: Genetic and exposure-history diversity was limited by the few donors.

The CDR3 covers 14 residues. Per germline, CDR1 SQVTM and CDR2 ANQGSEA. With 1 base removed from V and 1 base from J, the gap between germline ends came to 5 bases. The sequencing sample was made of naive CD4+ T cells sorted from blood. The subset was: CD45RA+ positively selected. The chain is built from TRBV29-1 and TRBJ2-6, with D unclear. The sequence was collected from a man aged 18 to 35 in good health. Here the CDR3 DNA reads TGCAGCGTTGAAGCGGAGTCTGGGGCCAACGTCCTGACTTTC. Translated: CSVEAESGANVLTF.